This passage covers 26 T cell receptor beta chains from one sample sequenced in a study of T cell clonotyping in hematopoietic cell transplantation. Sequencing was performed with immunoSEQ multiplex PCR; in TCRdb, only in-frame clones are kept and a portion is missing. The sample yields 13,000 or so clones, around nine tenths seen once. The sequenced sample was PBMCs, obtained 100 days after allogeneic stem cell transplant. The receptors originated from a female patient between 50 and 59 years old who had an allogeneic stem cell transplant from an unrelated donor, so the T cells may come from the graft donor. Some clones in this sample may be carry-over from other donors' samples.

This sequence joins TRBV5-1 and TRBJ2-5; 9 positions agree with TRBD2. After removal of 0 bases from V and 3 bases from J, the junction contained 3 bases not matched to a gene. This CDR3 is 15 amino acids long. Germline assignment: CDR1 SGHRS and CDR2 YFSETQ. In DNA, the CDR3 is TGCGCCAGCAGCTTGGTCGCTAGCGGGGAAGAGACCCAGTACTTC. Translated: CASSLVASGEETQYF.

DNA for the CDR3: TGCGCCAGCAGCCAAGTTGGAGGGGGCCCCCCCTACGAGCAGTACTTC. This sequence encodes CASSQVGGGPPYEQYF. The rearrangement uses TRBV4-1 and TRBJ2-7; possibly TRBD1 for D (7 bases). The ends were cut back, 1 base at V and 2 bases at J, with 15 bases in the middle. The CDR3 is 16 residues long. CDR1 and CDR2 (germline): MGHRA, YSYEKL.

The chain uses TRBV28 and TRBJ2-4, with TRBD1 matching 10 bases. V lost 5 bases to trimming and J lost 1 base; unmatched junction nucleotides: 14. The CDR3 length is 19 residues. In germline, CDR1 is MDHEN, CDR2 SYDVKM. CDR3 nucleotides: TGTGCCAGCAGTCGCCGGGACAGGGGTTTGTATGGGGCCAAAAACATTCAGTACTTC. It specifies CASSRRDRGLYGAKNIQYF.

V gene TRBV14 combines with J gene TRBJ2-7, with 10 bases fitting TRBD1. The CDR3 totals 16 residues. V dropped 2 bases and J dropped 3; count of bases not matched to a gene: 7. The V gene's germline CDR1 is SGHDN and CDR2 FVKESK. The CDR3 here is CASSQTGTGDNYEQYF. The CDR3 DNA is TGTGCCAGCAGCCAAACCGGGACAGGGGATAACTACGAGCAGTACTTC.

Judged by abundance, this clone is medium-sized. V is TRBV2 and J is TRBJ1-5, with 8 bases matching TRBD1. Trimming took 9 bases from V and 4 from J; bases not matched to a gene: 8. There are 14 residues in the CDR3. Germline CDR1 is SNHLY and CDR2 is FYNNEI. The CDR3 nucleotides are TGTGCCAGGGGAGGTACAGGGGGAAATCAGCCCCAGCATTTT. Amino acids: CARGGTGGNQPQHF. The whole variable domain, filled in from reference TRBV2 and TRBJ1-5, reads EPEVTQTPSHQVTQMGQEVILRCVPISNHLYFYWYRQILGQKVEFLVSFYNNEISEKSEIFDDQFSVERPDGSNFTLKIRSTKLEDSAMYFCARGGTGGNQPQHFGDGTRLSIL.

The chain employs TRBV4-2 and TRBJ2-1; 16 bases line up with TRBD2. With V trimmed by 3 bases and J by 9 bases, 11 bases remained unmatched. CDR1 LGHNA and CDR2 YNFKEQ come from the germline V gene. The CDR3 has 18 residues. The CDR3, as DNA: TGTGCCAGCAGCCAGGCCGGCTCGGGACTAGCGGGAGGGACTGAGCAGTTCTTC. Its translation: CASSQAGSGLAGGTEQFF.

As DNA, the CDR3 is TGTGCCTGGACTCAGGGGGCGCTTTCTGGGGCCAACGTCCTGACTTTC. This codes for CAWTQGALSGANVLTF. The chain uses TRBV30 and TRBJ2-6, with 8 bases identical to TRBD1. This CDR3 is built from 16 residues. Germline V gene lookup returns CDR1 GTSNPN and CDR2 SVGIG (reference sequence). J lost 1 base, V lost 4 bases, and 6 bases had no gene match. Full variable domain (rest looked up from reference TRBV30 and TRBJ2-6): SQTIHQWPATLVQPVGSPLSLECTVEGTSNPNLYWYRQAAGRGLQLLFYSVGIGQISSEVPQNLSASRPQDRQFILSSKKLLLSDSGFYLCAWTQGALSGANVLTFGAGSRLTVL.

The V call is TRBV28, the J call TRBJ1-2, with D unclear. Germline lookup yields CDR1 MDHEN and CDR2 SYDVKM. V was cut by 2 bases and J by 8 bases, with 9 bases left in between. The CDR3 length is 12 residues. The CDR3 DNA is TGTGCCAGCAGTTTAGGTCCCACGGGCTACACCTTC. Translated: CASSLGPTGYTF.

The rearrangement joins TRBV9 to TRBJ2-2; TRBD2 matches at 9 bases. CDR1 and CDR2 from the germline V gene are SGDLS and YYNGEE. The V and J ends lost 3 bases and 0 bases, in that order; junction bases with no gene match: 0. This CDR3 is built from 15 residues. Here the CDR3 DNA reads TGTGCCAGCAGCGCTAGCGGGACGAACACCGGGGAGCTGTTTTTT. It translates to CASSASGTNTGELFF.

V is TRBV6-1 and J is TRBJ1-5; D is ambiguous. With 3 bases removed from V and 7 bases from J, the gap between germline ends came to 16 bases. Germline V lookup: CDR1 MNHNS, CDR2 SASEGT. CDR3 length equals 15 residues. CDR3 in DNA: TGTGCCAGCAGTGATGGCCCAAGCTTCGGGCAGCCCCAGCATTTT. This gives the protein CASSDGPSFGQPQHF.

This sequence joins TRBV6-6 and TRBJ2-7, with 8 bases matching TRBD1. Unmatched junction bases numbered 9, after V lost 10 bases and J lost 4 bases. Germline values: CDR1 MNHNY, CDR2 SVGAGI (reference sequence). This CDR3 is built from 13 residues. CDR3 region: CAIRQGSGYEQYF. The CDR3 DNA sequence: TGTGCCATACGACAGGGGTCAGGATACGAGCAGTACTTC.

The chain uses TRBV30 and TRBJ1-3, with D uncertain. Looked up from germline, CDR1 is GTSNPN and CDR2 is SVGIG (reference sequence). Trimming pared 1 base from V and 0 bases from J, leaving 22 bases between. The CDR3 extends over 19 amino acids. The CDR3 spells CAWSGGSCFWSHSGNTIYF. CDR3 in DNA: TGTGCCTGGAGTGGGGGTTCCTGTTTTTGGAGTCACTCTGGAAACACCATATATTTT. Looking up the rest from reference TRBV30 and TRBJ1-3 gives the full variable domain: SQTIHQWPATLVQPVGSPLSLECTVEGTSNPNLYWYRQAAGRGLQLLFYSVGIGQISSEVPQNLSASRPQDRQFILSSKKLLLSDSGFYLCAWSGGSCFWSHSGNTIYFGEGSWLTVV.

This sequence joins TRBV19 and TRBJ1-6; 10 bases map to TRBD1. After removal of 4 bases from V and 5 bases from J, the junction contained 5 bases not matched to a gene. CDR1 LNHDA and CDR2 SQIVND come from the germline V gene (reference sequence). The CDR3 runs 16 residues. The CDR3 sequence: CASSRMGQGNNSPLHF. The CDR3 DNA is TGTGCCAGTAGTAGGATGGGACAGGGGAATAATTCACCCCTCCACTTT.

The rearrangement links TRBV6-5 to TRBJ2-1, with 7 bases fitting TRBD1. Germline trimming cut 2 bases from V and 6 bases from J; bases unmatched to any gene: 4. Per the germline V gene, CDR1 is MNHEY and CDR2 is SVGAGI. The CDR3 is 14 amino acids. This chain's CDR3 is CASSYLRQGNEQFF. The CDR3 DNA is TGTGCCAGCAGTTACCTCCGACAGGGCAATGAGCAGTTCTTC.

The chain employs TRBV7-5 and TRBJ2-7; TRBD2 is the table's D call and was not checked against the DNA. TRBV7-5 is classified as a pseudogene. The CDR3 totals 19 residues. The CDR3 protein is CARSGSLTSGTPDPYEQYF. The DNA for the CDR3 is TGTGCCAGAAGCGGTAGTCTAACTAGCGGGACCCCGGACCCCTACGAGCAGTACTTC.

The chain combines TRBV6-4 with TRBJ2-7; D is ambiguous. V lost 5 bases and J lost 0, with 14 bases in between. CDR1 MRHNA and CDR2 SNTAGT come from the germline V gene. The CDR3 consists of 15 residues. The CDR3 nucleotides read TGTGCCAGCAGTTACCTGTCTCACGACTCCTACGAGCAGTACTTC. Its protein is CASSYLSHDSYEQYF.

The J gene is TRBJ2-3, the V gene TRBV6-1; 10 bases line up with TRBD1. Looked up from germline, CDR1 is MNHNS and CDR2 is SASEGT. V shed 6 bases, J shed 6 bases, and the junction held 12 bases outside the gene matches. This CDR3 spans 16 amino acids. The CDR3 DNA sequence: TGTGCCAGCAGGGAACCGGGACAGGGGACTTCCGATACGCAGTATTTT. Translated, it gives CASREPGQGTSDTQYF.

The chain recombines TRBV27 with TRBJ1-1, with TRBD1 matching over 7 bases. The trim removed 5 bases at V and 7 bases at J, leaving 7 bases unmatched. Germline-derived CDR1 and CDR2 are MNHEY and SMNVEV (reference sequence). CDR3 length: 13 residues. The CDR3 nucleotides read TGTGCCAGCAGTGGGCTGGACAGGCTTGAAGCTTTCTTT. This gives the protein CASSGLDRLEAFF.

The V gene is TRBV30, the J gene TRBJ1-5; D may be TRBD1 (5 bases). Trimming left V 5 bases short and J 10 bases short, with 12 bases between. This CDR3 has 11 amino acids. Germline-derived CDR1 and CDR2 are GTSNPN and SVGIG (reference sequence). CDR3 region: CAWGMTVPQHF. In DNA form, the CDR3 reads TGTGCCTGGGGAATGACAGTTCCCCAGCATTTT.

The chain has TRBV7-9 and TRBJ1-6, with 7 nucleotides matching TRBD1. Germline CDR1 reads SEHNR; CDR2 reads FQNEAQ (reference sequence). This CDR3 contains 12 residues. Trimming cost V 6 bases and J 7 bases; bases outside gene matches: 0. The CDR3 protein is CASRGQNSPLHF. CDR3 DNA sequence: TGTGCCAGCAGGGGACAGAATTCACCCCTCCACTTT.

The chain links TRBV7-9 to TRBJ1-1; no reliable D call. The CDR3 length is 13 residues. Germline V gene data show CDR1 as SEHNR and CDR2 as FQNEAQ (reference sequence). V was clipped by 3 bases and J by 1 base, with 6 bases between them. The DNA of the CDR3 is TGTGCCAGCAGCTTCGATGAGAACACTGAAGCTTTCTTT. Translating it yields CASSFDENTEAFF.

This sequence joins TRBV11-2 and TRBJ2-1; 10 bases are shared with TRBD1. The CDR3 totals 18 residues. Germline V gene sequence: CDR1 SGHAT, CDR2 FQNNGV. With 3 bases clipped from V and 7 bases from J, the junction kept 15 bases outside the gene matches. CDR3 amino acids: CASSFRDRGIDGANEQFF. As DNA, the CDR3 is TGTGCCAGCAGCTTCAGGGACAGGGGCATCGATGGAGCGAATGAGCAGTTCTTC.

This chain links TRBV5-4 with TRBJ2-5; D unresolved. Germline values: CDR1 SGHNT, CDR2 YYREEE (reference sequence). The V and J ends lost 2 bases and 1 base respectively, with 0 bases between them. This CDR3 has 11 amino acids. The CDR3 protein is CASSFQETQYF. The CDR3 bases are TGTGCCAGCAGCTTCCAAGAGACCCAGTACTTC.

The V and J genes are TRBV28 and TRBJ2-4; 9 bases align to TRBD1. Germline CDR1 MDHEN, CDR2 SYDVKM. J lost 2 bases, V lost 2 bases, and 10 bases had no gene match. This CDR3 region has 18 residues. The CDR3 sequence is CASSLPGTGRGSKNIQYF. The CDR3 bases are TGTGCCAGCAGTTTACCCGGGACAGGGCGCGGGTCCAAAAACATTCAGTACTTC.

The J gene is TRBJ2-7, the V gene TRBV6-6, with D perhaps TRBD1 (5 bases). The CDR3 extends over 12 amino acids. Trimming stripped 7 bases from V and 2 bases from J, with 9 bases between. Germline-derived CDR1 and CDR2 are MNHNY and SVGAGI (reference sequence). The CDR3 region has the DNA TGTGCCAGCATATCGACAGCCTACGAGCAGTACGTC. Encoded protein: CASISTAYEQYV.

The gene calls are TRBV19 and TRBJ1-1, with D unclear. This CDR3 comprises 13 residues. Trimming cost V 4 bases and J 2 bases, with 8 bases left between them. Germline-derived CDR1 and CDR2 are LNHDA and SQIVND (reference sequence). The CDR3 here is CASSTSVNTEAFF. In nucleotides, the CDR3 is TGTGCCAGTAGTACTAGCGTCAACACTGAAGCTTTCTTT.